Listed below are T cell receptor beta chains from one sample, sequenced in a study of beta chain features in type 1 diabetes. The protocol was immunoSEQ multiplex PCR, while the TCRdb copy is restricted to in-frame clones and leaves out a portion. The repertoire has some 40,000 clones, about 52% of them found once; the top ten carry more than 0.6%. What was sequenced was central memory CD4+ T cells from blood. The receptors derive from a woman between 18 and 29 years old in good health. The CDR3 runs from the conserved cysteine through the conserved F or W. The order of the fields is D gene, clone size, V gene, J gene, CDR3 protein, CDR3 DNA. A D gene is named only where the DNA matches it firmly. Some rows have no size entry. The others give once, few or many, or a class for an expanded clone.

d_call: TRBD2; clone_size: NA; v_call: TRBV2; j_call: TRBJ2-7; cdr3_aa: CASKGLAGGQEQYF; cdr3_nt: TGTGCCAGCAAAGGACTAGCGGGAGGGCAGGAGCAGTACTTC
d_call: TRBD2; clone_size: NA; v_call: TRBV28; j_call: TRBJ2-3; cdr3_aa: CASSPFLAGGTDTQYF; cdr3_nt: TGTGCCAGCAGTCCCTTTCTAGCGGGTGGCACAGATACGCAGTATTTT
d_call: NA; clone_size: once; v_call: TRBV15; j_call: TRBJ2-4; cdr3_aa: CATSGTKLAKNIQYF; cdr3_nt: TGTGCCACCAGCGGGACAAAGCTAGCCAAAAACATTCAGTACTTC
d_call: TRBD1; clone_size: NA; v_call: TRBV7-3; j_call: TRBJ1-2; cdr3_aa: CASSSTGASGYTF; cdr3_nt: TGTGCCAGCAGCTCTACAGGGGCCTCTGGCTACACCTTC
d_call: TRBD2; clone_size: few; v_call: TRBV10-3; j_call: TRBJ2-4; cdr3_aa: CATGAIAGGYGKNIQYF; cdr3_nt: TGTGCCACCGGGGCGATAGCGGGAGGGTACGGCAAAAACATTCAGTACTTC
d_call: NA; clone_size: NA; v_call: TRBV30; j_call: TRBJ1-6; cdr3_aa: CAWTGGAAGSAINSPLHF; cdr3_nt: TGTGCCTGGACCGGAGGGGCGGCAGGTAGCGCTATAAATTCACCCCTCCACTTT
d_call: NA; clone_size: NA; v_call: TRBV7-8; j_call: TRBJ2-7; cdr3_aa: CASSQWGHRVIYEQYF; cdr3_nt: TGTGCCAGCAGCCAATGGGGACACAGGGTAATCTACGAGCAGTACTTC
d_call: NA; clone_size: NA; v_call: TRBV29-1; j_call: TRBJ2-7; cdr3_aa: CSGVGSSYEQYF; cdr3_nt: TGCAGCGGTGTCGGGTCCTCCTACGAGCAGTACTTC
d_call: TRBD1; clone_size: many; v_call: TRBV18; j_call: TRBJ1-1; cdr3_aa: CASSGQANTEAFF; cdr3_nt: TGTGCCAGCTCAGGACAGGCCAACACTGAAGCTTTCTTT
d_call: NA; clone_size: NA; v_call: TRBV2; j_call: TRBJ1-5; cdr3_aa: CASSGRPDQPQHF; cdr3_nt: TGTGCCAGCAGTGGGCGGCCTGATCAGCCCCAGCATTTT
d_call: NA; clone_size: NA; v_call: TRBV18; j_call: TRBJ1-4; cdr3_aa: CASSPPGHSSSDEKLFF; cdr3_nt: TGTGCCAGCTCACCACCCGGACATTCATCGTCTGATGAAAAACTGTTTTTT
d_call: TRBD1; clone_size: few; v_call: TRBV9; j_call: TRBJ1-2; cdr3_aa: CASSPGQGWGYTF; cdr3_nt: TGTGCCAGCAGCCCCGGACAGGGGTGGGGCTACACCTTC
d_call: NA; clone_size: NA; v_call: TRBV19; j_call: TRBJ2-1; cdr3_aa: CASSRQIFNEQFF; cdr3_nt: TGTGCCAGTAGTAGACAGATTTTCAATGAGCAGTTCTTC
d_call: NA; clone_size: few; v_call: TRBV30; j_call: TRBJ1-5; cdr3_aa: CAWSLLGVGQPQHF; cdr3_nt: TGTGCCTGGAGCCTTTTGGGAGTAGGTCAGCCCCAGCATTTT
d_call: TRBD1; clone_size: medium-sized; v_call: TRBV6-1; j_call: TRBJ1-3; cdr3_aa: CASSEADRVTGNTIYF; cdr3_nt: TGTGCCAGCAGTGAAGCCGACAGGGTGACTGGAAACACCATATATTTT
d_call: NA; clone_size: NA; v_call: TRBV19; j_call: TRBJ1-6; cdr3_aa: CASSSRASGDSPLHF; cdr3_nt: TGTGCCAGTAGTTCCCGGGCCTCAGGGGATTCACCCCTCCACTTT
d_call: NA; clone_size: NA; v_call: TRBV13; j_call: TRBJ1-1; cdr3_aa: CASSLEFGDTGKRSGAFF; cdr3_nt: TGTGCCAGCAGCTTAGAATTCGGGGACACGGGAAAAAGAAGTGGAGCTTTCTTT
d_call: TRBD2; clone_size: NA; v_call: TRBV5-1; j_call: TRBJ2-1; cdr3_aa: CASSNGGTYNEQFF; cdr3_nt: TGCGCCAGCAGTAACGGGGGGACCTACAATGAGCAGTTCTTC
d_call: NA; clone_size: NA; v_call: TRBV12-5; j_call: TRBJ2-7; cdr3_aa: CASGFDRPSLYEQYF; cdr3_nt: TGTGCTAGTGGGTTCGACAGACCATCCCTCTACGAGCAGTACTTC
d_call: NA; clone_size: once; v_call: TRBV2; j_call: TRBJ1-1; cdr3_aa: CASSERTLNTEAFF; cdr3_nt: TGTGCCAGCAGTGAAAGGACATTGAACACTGAAGCTTTCTTT
d_call: NA; clone_size: NA; v_call: TRBV29-1; j_call: TRBJ1-2; cdr3_aa: CSGGANYGYTF; cdr3_nt: TGCAGCGGGGGGGCTAACTATGGCTACACCTTC
d_call: TRBD1; clone_size: NA; v_call: TRBV5-8; j_call: TRBJ1-2; cdr3_aa: CASSLGGTGDHYGYTF; cdr3_nt: TGTGCCAGCAGCTTGGGGGGGACAGGGGACCACTATGGCTACACCTTC